This T cell receptor (beta chain) was retrieved from a study of monozygotic twins with inflammatory bowel disease. After skipping T cell sorting, the authors isolated total RNA from whole blood. As concerns this clonotype: What it recognizes is unknown.

Per germline, CDR1 MGHRA and CDR2 YSYEKL. The CDR3 totals 15 residues. Every TCR library drew on about 4,000 ng of total RNA. TCRdb reprocessed the 5' RACE reads, with one entry per CDR3 protein and no DNA. The sample holds 330,000 or so distinct CDR3 sequences. Study findings and constraints: Distinguishing T cell subtypes was not possible. Backing was not found for a single strong signal or clonotype associated with IBD.

The sequence derives from a human donor with ulcerative colitis or Crohn's disease, or a healthy co-twin of an affected twin (not recorded which). The V call is TRBV4-1, the J call TRBJ1-4; TCRdb returns TRBD1, unconfirmable since there is no DNA. The sequencing input was blood. This CDR3 is CASSLLGGRREKLFF.